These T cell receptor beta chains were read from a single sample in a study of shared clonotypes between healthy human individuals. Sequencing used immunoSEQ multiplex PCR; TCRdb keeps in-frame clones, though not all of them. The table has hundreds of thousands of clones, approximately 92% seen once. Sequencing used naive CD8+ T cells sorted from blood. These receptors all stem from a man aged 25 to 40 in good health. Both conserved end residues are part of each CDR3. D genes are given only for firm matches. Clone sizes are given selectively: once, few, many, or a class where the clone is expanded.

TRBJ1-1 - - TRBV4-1 CASSQVGNREAFF TGCGCCAGCAGCCAAGTAGGGAACAGGGAAGCTTTCTTT
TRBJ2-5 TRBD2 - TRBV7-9 CASSLTSSGRRETQYF TGTGCCAGCAGCTTAACCTCTAGCGGGAGAAGGGAGACCCAGTACTTC
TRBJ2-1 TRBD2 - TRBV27 CASSLRLAGSYNEQFF TGTGCCAGCAGTTTAAGACTAGCGGGTTCTTACAATGAGCAGTTCTTC
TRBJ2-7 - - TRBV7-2 CASSYTGTLPYEQYF TGTGCCAGCAGCTATACCGGGACATTGCCCTACGAGCAGTACTTC
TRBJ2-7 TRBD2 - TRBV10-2 CASSGPGSGGSDEQYF TGCGCCAGCAGTGGCCCGGGGAGCGGGGGTTCGGACGAGCAGTACTTC
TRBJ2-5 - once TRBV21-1 CASRPTGGETQYF TGTGCCAGCAGACCCACAGGGGGAGAGACCCAGTACTTC
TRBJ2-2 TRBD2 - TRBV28 CASRRGGPTGELFF TGTGCCAGCAGACGCGGGGGGCCCACCGGGGAGCTGTTTTTT
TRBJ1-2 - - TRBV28 CASSSIGTTPKGYTF TGTGCCAGCAGTTCCATTGGGACAACCCCCAAGGGCTACACCTTC
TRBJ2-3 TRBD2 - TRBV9 CASSVDGRAADTQYF TGTGCCAGCAGCGTAGACGGGAGGGCCGCAGATACGCAGTATTTT
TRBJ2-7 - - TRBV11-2 CASQTGQLQYF TGTGCCAGCCAAACTGGACAGTTACAGTACTTC
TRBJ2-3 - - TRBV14 CASSQDAFASGSTDTQYF TGTGCCAGCAGCCAAGATGCATTCGCCAGCGGTTCCACAGATACGCAGTATTTT
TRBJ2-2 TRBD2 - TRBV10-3 CAISDSGRWNTGELFF TGTGCCATCAGTGATAGCGGGAGATGGAACACCGGGGAGCTGTTTTTT
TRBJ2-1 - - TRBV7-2 CASSFQGGYNEQFF TGTGCCAGCAGCTTCCAGGGGGGATACAATGAGCAGTTCTTC
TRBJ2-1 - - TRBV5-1 CASSAKGQYNEQFF TGCGCCAGCAGCGCCAAGGGGCAGTACAATGAGCAGTTCTTC
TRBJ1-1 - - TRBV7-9 CASRPGAPEAFF TGTGCCAGCAGGCCGGGGGCCCCTGAAGCTTTCTTT
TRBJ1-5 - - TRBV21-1 CASSKVGGGNQPQHF -
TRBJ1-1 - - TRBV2 CASSGRTVRNTEAFF TGTGCCAGCAGCGGGCGGACAGTCCGAAACACTGAAGCTTTCTTT
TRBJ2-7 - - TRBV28 CATASEPSYEQYF TGTGCCACCGCTAGCGAACCCTCCTACGAGCAGTACTTC
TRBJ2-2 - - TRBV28 CASSFDPGELFF TGTGCCAGCAGTTTCGATCCCGGGGAGCTGTTTTTT
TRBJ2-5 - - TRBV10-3 CAINRGGTQYF TGTGCCATCAATAGGGGTGGGACCCAGTACTTC
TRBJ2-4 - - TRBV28 CASSRTEGVAKNIQYF TGTGCCAGCAGTCGAACGGAGGGGGTAGCCAAAAACATTCAGTACTTC
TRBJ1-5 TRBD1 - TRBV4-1 CASSLGQGENQPQHF TGCGCCAGCAGCCTCGGACAGGGTGAGAATCAGCCCCAGCATTTT
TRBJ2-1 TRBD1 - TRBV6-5 CASSYSSQTGHNEQFF TGTGCCAGCAGTTACTCGTCCCAGACAGGGCACAATGAGCAGTTCTTC
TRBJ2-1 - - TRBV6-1 CASSIEDRTNEQFF TGTGCCAGCAGCATCGAAGACAGGACCAATGAGCAGTTCTTC
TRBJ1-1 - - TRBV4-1 CASSQATSGAQGYTEAFF TGCGCCAGCAGCCAAGCAACGTCGGGGGCGCAGGGTTATACTGAAGCTTTCTTT
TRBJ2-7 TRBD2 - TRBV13 CASSSGLVGHEQYF TGTGCCAGCAGCTCCGGACTAGTAGGACACGAGCAGTACTTC
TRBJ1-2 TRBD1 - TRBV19 CASSQLPGQDYGYTF TGTGCCAGTAGTCAACTTCCGGGACAGGACTATGGCTACACCTTC
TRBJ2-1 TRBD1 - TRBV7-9 CASSSDRGGFDEQFF TGTGCCAGCAGCTCGGACAGGGGAGGGTTCGATGAGCAGTTCTTC
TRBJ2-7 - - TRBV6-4 CASSDSERPQGEQYF TGTGCCAGCAGTGACTCAGAGCGGCCCCAGGGAGAGCAGTACTTC
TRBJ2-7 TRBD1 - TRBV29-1 CSNTGGQVVEQYF TGCAGCAACACAGGGGGCCAGGTCGTAGAGCAGTACTTC
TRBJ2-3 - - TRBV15 CATSRWTGTDTQYF TGTGCCACCAGCAGGTGGACAGGCACAGATACGCAGTATTTT
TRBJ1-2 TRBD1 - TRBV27 CASSSGTVRYRYGYTF TGTGCCAGCAGTTCCGGGACAGTCAGATATCGGTATGGCTACACCTTC
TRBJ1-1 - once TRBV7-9 CASSPPFYTEAFF TGTGCCAGCAGCCCCCCCTTCTACACTGAAGCTTTCTTT
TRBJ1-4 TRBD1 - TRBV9 CASSGRQGEEKLFF TGTGCCAGCAGCGGTAGACAGGGGGAGGAAAAACTGTTTTTT
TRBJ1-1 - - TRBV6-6 CASSYDTGKGYTEAFF TGTGCCAGCAGTTACGACACGGGGAAGGGTTACACTGAAGCTTTCTTT
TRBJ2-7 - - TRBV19 CASSISQGSYEQYF TGTGCCAGTAGTATTTCCCAGGGTTCATACGAGCAGTACTTC
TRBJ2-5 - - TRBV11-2 CASSNTGTEETQYF TGTGCCAGCAGCAATACCGGGACCGAAGAGACCCAGTACTTC
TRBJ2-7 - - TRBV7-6 CASSPTAGEQYF TGTGCCAGCAGCCCGACGGCGGGGGAGCAGTACTTC
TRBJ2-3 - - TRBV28 CASSSRRGADTQYF TGTGCCAGCAGTTCGCGGAGGGGAGCAGATACGCAGTATTTT
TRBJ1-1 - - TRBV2 CASRGAEAFF TGTGCCAGCAGGGGGGCAGAAGCTTTCTTT
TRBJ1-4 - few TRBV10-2 CASSESPGREKLFF TGCGCCAGCAGTGAGTCCCCAGGGAGGGAAAAACTGTTTTTT
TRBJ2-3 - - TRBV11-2 CASSSPGRSTDTQYF TGTGCCAGCAGCTCTCCGGGGCGGTCCACAGATACGCAGTATTTT
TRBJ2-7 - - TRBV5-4 CASSGLTAEQYF TGTGCCAGCAGCGGGCTCACCGCCGAGCAGTACTTC